This passage covers 21 T cell receptor beta chains from one sample sequenced in a study of cytomegalovirus exposure and HLA in healthy donors. The study ran its PCR with 60 Vbeta and 13 Jbeta primers. Measured with immunoSEQ multiplex PCR; TCRdb has only the in-frame clones, and not every one. The data hold under 200,000 clones, with 70% to 80% observed a single time. Sequencing was performed on PBMCs. The source is a man in his thirties or forties in good health and CMV-seronegative.

This chain connects TRBV6-5 to TRBJ1-6; D is possibly TRBD1 (6 bases). The V and J ends lost 6 bases and 0 bases respectively, with 9 bases between them. This CDR3 spans 15 amino acids. CDR1 MNHEY and CDR2 SVGAGI come from the germline V gene. The CDR3 nucleotides read TGTGCCAGCAGCATACAGGGCTCCTATAATTCACCCCTCCACTTT. It encodes CASSIQGSYNSPLHF.

This clone was picked up one time. V gene TRBV2 combines with J gene TRBJ1-5, with 7 positions matching TRBD1. This CDR3 has 14 amino acids. Trimming cost V 6 bases and J 3 bases; bases outside gene matches: 5. Germline values: CDR1 SNHLY, CDR2 FYNNEI. The CDR3 region has the DNA TGTGCCAGCAGCGCGGACAGGTACAATCAGCCCCAGCATTTT. It codes for CASSADRYNQPQHF.

The table lists this clone with a few counts. The chain uses TRBV5-4 and TRBJ2-2; the D gene is possibly TRBD2 (6 bases). CDR3 length: 16 residues. Deletions cut 4 bases from V and 0 bases from J, with 13 bases between. Germline CDR1 reads SGHNT; CDR2 reads YYREEE (reference sequence). The CDR3 region is CASSDRGGANTGELFF. CDR3 coding DNA: TGTGCCAGCAGCGACCGGGGCGGGGCGAACACCGGGGAGCTGTTTTTT.

The chain recombines TRBV28 with TRBJ2-7; TRBD2 might be the D (6 bases). This CDR3 comprises 15 residues. Trimming removed 2 bases from V and 3 bases from J, with 14 bases in between. In germline, CDR1 is MDHEN, CDR2 SYDVKM. Here the CDR3 DNA reads TGTGCCAGCAGTTTACCGGGAGATGACGGCTACGAGCAGTACTTC. It is translated as CASSLPGDDGYEQYF.

The chain uses TRBV10-3 and TRBJ2-2; the D gene is possibly TRBD1 (5 bases). This CDR3 has 15 residues. The germline V and J ends were trimmed by 2 bases and 5 bases, with 12 bases remaining between them. The germline V gene encodes CDR1 ENHRY and CDR2 SYGVKD. CDR3 in amino acids: CAISEGQGWTGELFF. CDR3 in DNA: TGTGCCATCAGTGAGGGTCAGGGTTGGACCGGGGAGCTGTTTTTT.

The rearrangement joins TRBV4-2 to TRBJ2-1; D is unclear. CDR1 is LGHNA, CDR2 YNFKEQ, per germline. Trimming shortened V by 0 bases and J by 3 bases, and 12 bases separated the two germline ends. This CDR3 comprises 16 residues. Written as DNA, the CDR3 is TGTGCCAGCAGCCAAGATCCCGCAGATCACTACAATGAGCAGTTCTTC. Its protein product is CASSQDPADHYNEQFF.

The V and J genes are TRBV7-9 and TRBJ1-1; 10 bases fit TRBD1. The CDR3 contains 18 residues. V was pared by 5 bases and J by 0 bases, with 12 bases of the junction left unmatched. CDR1 SEHNR and CDR2 FQNEAQ come from the germline V gene (reference sequence). This CDR3 is CASSLPGQGISMNTEAFF. The CDR3, as DNA: TGTGCCAGCAGCCTCCCGGGACAGGGGATATCAATGAACACTGAAGCTTTCTTT.

About this clone: The germline gene is not matched at one end of the junction; a read error may be the cause. The V and J genes are TRBV7-9 and TRBJ1-2; the match to TRBD1 covers 9 bases. This CDR3 contains 13 residues. Germline V CDR1 and CDR2: SEHNR, FQNEAQ (reference sequence). The CDR3 sequence is CSSGTGGDYGYTF. The CDR3 DNA reads TGTTCCAGCGGAACAGGGGGCGACTATGGCTACACCTTC.

The chain employs TRBV30 and TRBJ1-5; the D is unclear. This CDR3 contains 13 residues. The ends were cut back, 1 base at V and 5 bases at J, with 9 bases in the middle. The germline gives CDR1 GTSNPN, CDR2 SVGIG (reference sequence). The CDR3 spells CAWSGGGHQPQHF. The DNA of the CDR3 is TGTGCCTGGAGTGGGGGAGGGCATCAGCCCCAGCATTTT.

The rearrangement joins TRBV4-3 to TRBJ2-2; 7 nucleotides line up with TRBD1. Germline V gene data show CDR1 as LGHNA and CDR2 as YSLEER. The CDR3 length is 15 residues. V shed 1 base, J shed 6 bases, and the junction held 5 bases outside the gene matches. This chain's CDR3 is CASSQAGTEAGELFF. The CDR3 DNA reads as TGCGCCAGCAGCCAAGCGGGGACAGAAGCCGGGGAGCTGTTTTTT.

This chain connects TRBV19 to TRBJ1-5; D not certain. Germline values: CDR1 LNHDA, CDR2 SQIVND (reference sequence). The length of the CDR3 is 17 residues. The V gene lost 0 bases and the J gene lost 5 bases, with 17 bases spanning the gap. The CDR3 protein is CASSIDRKGVLYQPQHF. CDR3 nucleotides: TGTGCCAGTAGTATAGATCGGAAGGGAGTTCTGTATCAGCCCCAGCATTTT.

With regard to this clone: The junction differs from germline at one of its ends, possibly a read error. The chain employs TRBV5-4 and TRBJ2-3; D possibly corresponds to TRBD2 (5 bases). CDR3 size: 15 residues. Germline lookup yields CDR1 SGHNT and CDR2 YYREEE (reference sequence). CDR3 region: CASTLGGLSTDTQYF. In DNA form, the CDR3 reads TGTGCCAGCACCTTGGGCGGGTTAAGCACAGATACGCAGTATTTT.

The genes are TRBV7-3 and TRBJ2-1, with D perhaps matching TRBD1 (6 bases). Looked up from germline, CDR1 is SGHTA and CDR2 is FQGTGA. V was clipped by 5 bases and J by 7 bases, with 15 bases between them. CDR3 size: 14 residues. The CDR3 loop is CASSLGQGWNEQFF. The DNA of the CDR3 is TGTGCCAGCAGCCTAGGGCAGGGGTGGAATGAGCAGTTCTTC.

V and J are TRBV7-8 and TRBJ2-3, with 8 bases that match TRBD1. The CDR3 totals 15 residues. The trim removed 4 bases at V and 3 bases at J, leaving 6 bases unmatched. Germline V gives CDR1 SGHVS, CDR2 FQNEAQ. In DNA form, the CDR3 reads TGTGCCAGCAGCTCTGACAGGGGTAGTACAGATACGCAGTATTTT. It codes for CASSSDRGSTDTQYF.

The rearrangement joins TRBV20-1 to TRBJ2-7, with 8 bases lining up with TRBD1. Trimming at V came to 5 bases and at J to 6 bases, leaving 3 bases not matched to a gene. Per germline, CDR1 DFQATT and CDR2 SNEGSKA (reference sequence). The CDR3 sequence is 11 residues long. CDR3 protein: CSADRGGEQYF. As DNA, the CDR3 is TGCAGTGCTGACAGGGGCGGCGAGCAGTACTTC.

CDR3 amino acids: CASSPGQSTYEQYF. DNA for the CDR3: TGTGCCAGCAGCCCGGGACAGAGCACCTACGAGCAGTACTTC. The rearrangement links TRBV13 to TRBJ2-7, with TRBD1 matching 7 bases. Germline V gene data show CDR1 as PRHDT and CDR2 as FYEKMQ (reference sequence). The length of the CDR3 is 14 residues. J lost 2 bases, V lost 5 bases, and 6 bases had no gene match.

The chain recombines TRBV28 with TRBJ2-3, with unresolved D. The CDR3 has 15 amino acids. V was clipped by 8 bases and J by 0 bases, with 15 bases between them. CDR1 and CDR2 (germline): MDHEN, SYDVKM. Written as DNA, the CDR3 is TGTGCCAGCGGATTAAGCGTGACTAGCACAGATACGCAGTATTTT. Translation gives CASGLSVTSTDTQYF.

The chain combines TRBV5-6 with TRBJ2-7; a weak D match, TRBD1 (7 bases). With 0 bases removed from V and 5 bases from J, the gap between germline ends came to 15 bases. The CDR3 extends over 15 amino acids. Germline CDR1 reads SGHDT; CDR2 reads YYEEEE. The CDR3, as DNA: TGTGCCAGCAGCTTGGTAGCAGGGGGGAGGAACGAGCAGTACTTC. It codes for CASSLVAGGRNEQYF.

This chain uses TRBV9 with TRBJ1-3; TRBD1 is a possible D gene (6 bases). The V gene's germline CDR1 is SGDLS and CDR2 YYNGEE. The CDR3 consists of 14 residues. Trimming took 3 bases from V and 2 from J, leaving 9 bases between them. This chain's CDR3 is CASSAAGAGNTIYF. The CDR3 nucleotides read TGTGCCAGCAGCGCCGCAGGGGCTGGAAACACCATATATTTT. Supplemented by reference TRBV9 and TRBJ1-3, the full variable domain reads DSGVTQTPKHLITATGQRVTLRCSPRSGDLSVYWYQQSLDQGLQFLIQYYNGEERAKGNILERFSAQQFPDLHSELNLSSLELGDSALYFCASSAAGAGNTIYFGEGSWLTVV.

V gene TRBV20-1 combines with J gene TRBJ1-1; D not resolved. The ends were cut back, 6 bases at V and 4 bases at J, with 9 bases in the middle. The CDR3 is 11 amino acids. CDR1 and CDR2 (germline): DFQATT, SNEGSKA (reference sequence). Here the CDR3 reads CSAQPSTEAFF. Here the CDR3 DNA reads TGCAGTGCGCAGCCTAGCACTGAAGCTTTCTTT.

V is TRBV28 and J is TRBJ1-4, with TRBD1 identical over 8 bases. This CDR3 is 16 amino acids long. Germline V gene data show CDR1 as MDHEN and CDR2 as SYDVKM. V lost 3 bases, J lost 7 bases, and 10 bases stayed unmatched. In DNA, the CDR3 is TGTGCCAGCAGTTTCCCCCAGACAGGGGCTCGTGAAAAACTGTTTTTT. Translating gives CASSFPQTGAREKLFF.